This TCR beta chain was observed in a study of T cell changes during pregnancy in multiple sclerosis. The data were produced by immunoSEQ multiplex PCR, yet TCRdb's version contains in-frame clones alone and is incomplete. This repertoire shows 40,000 to 55,000 clones, 80% to 90% found once; its top ten account for around 7.9%. V was pared by 4 bases and J by 5 bases, with 6 bases of the junction left unmatched. The CDR3 is made up of 15 amino acids. Germline loops: CDR1 SGHNT, CDR2 YYREEE (reference sequence). The sequence was collected from a female donor with multiple sclerosis, enrolled in a pregnancy study. Material: CD8+ T cells from peripheral blood mononuclear cells, obtained in the second trimester of pregnancy. The rearrangement joins TRBV5-4 to TRBJ2-1; 10 positions agree with TRBD1. The CDR3 here is CASSPPGQGNNEQFF. The DNA of the CDR3 is TGTGCCAGCAGCCCTCCGGGACAGGGGAACAATGAGCAGTTCTTC.